This TCR beta chain was sequenced for a study of blood T cell repertoires in COVID-19. Data came from immunoSEQ multiplex PCR; TCRdb stores just in-frame clones and leaves some out. The table lists more than 85,000 clones, roughly 85% of them singletons, with approximately 2% in the top ten. Germline V lookup: CDR1 MNHEY, CDR2 SMNVEV (reference sequence). V gave up 6 bases and J gave up 0 bases; unmatched junction bases: 11. CDR3 length: 17 residues. The rearrangement links TRBV27 to TRBJ1-2, with 9 bases lining up with TRBD1. The clonotype was recovered from a man between 45 and 60 years old with active COVID-19. The sequencing input was peripheral blood. The DNA of the CDR3 is TGTGCCAGCAGCTCCAGGACAGGGGCTCAATCTAACTATGGCTACACCTTC. Translation: CASSSRTGAQSNYGYTF.